This T cell receptor (beta chain) was sequenced for a study of shared clonotypes between healthy human individuals. In this sample, this clone turned up once. As processed by the authors: Filtering differed, since immunoSEQ gave only junction sequences and no quality scores. TCRdb's copy holds only in-frame clones and misses some; the assay was immunoSEQ multiplex PCR. V, J and clone size are taken as reported in that table, and D and trimming were inferred from the DNA itself. The table records roughly 2 million clones, roughly 95% of them present only once. The CDR3 spans 14 residues. In germline, CDR1 is SGHTA, CDR2 FQGTGA. Deletions cut 6 bases from V and 5 bases from J, with 16 bases between.

The sequence came from a man between 18 and 35 years old in good health. This sequence joins TRBV7-3 and TRBJ1-1, with a possible D match to TRBD1 (5 bases). The source material was naive CD4+ T cells sorted from blood. The subset is: CD45RA+ positively selected. CDR3 loop: CASSWDGGGTEAFF. DNA for the CDR3: TGTGCCAGCAGTTGGGACGGCGGGGGGACTGAAGCTTTCTTT.